Each of the 10 T cell receptor beta chains below was sequenced from the same sample in a study of blood T cell repertoires in COVID-19. Generated by immunoSEQ multiplex PCR, the TCRdb table keeps only in-frame clones and is missing some. The sample contains 57,000 or so clones, around four fifths of which appear only once. Sequencing was performed on peripheral blood. Receptors were obtained from a woman of 80 years or more with active or convalescent COVID-19.

This chain uses TRBV19 with TRBJ1-5; D unclear. CDR1 and CDR2 (germline): LNHDA, SQIVND (reference sequence). With 5 bases removed from V and 3 bases from J, the gap between germline ends came to 8 bases. This CDR3 contains 13 residues. The CDR3 DNA is TGTGCCAGTAGTGAACAAGTCAATCAGCCCCAGCATTTT. It encodes CASSEQVNQPQHF.

V gene TRBV3-1 (or the pseudogene TRBV3-2) combines with J gene TRBJ1-1; 9 bases are shared with TRBD1. This CDR3 is 14 amino acids long. V was pared by 4 bases and J by 1 base, with 1 base of the junction left unmatched. Germline CDR1 LGHDT, CDR2 YNNKEL (reference sequence). The CDR3 nucleotides read TGTGCCAGCAGCCCGGGACAGGGGAACACTGAAGCTTTCTTT. Protein: CASSPGQGNTEAFF.

The chain carries TRBV11-3 and TRBJ2-5; 7 bases agree with TRBD2. The germline V gene encodes CDR1 SGHNT and CDR2 YENEEA. The V and J ends lost 5 bases and 0 bases, in that order; junction bases with no gene match: 6. CDR3 length: 15 amino acids. CDR3 in amino acids: CASSTGTNHQETQYF. The CDR3 DNA sequence: TGTGCCAGCAGCACCGGGACTAACCACCAAGAGACCCAGTACTTC.

J is TRBJ2-1 and V is TRBV2; no clear D. Germline V gene lookup returns CDR1 SNHLY and CDR2 FYNNEI. The V gene lost 6 bases and the J gene lost 2 bases, with 11 bases spanning the gap. The CDR3 extends over 14 amino acids. This CDR3 is CASRAPPTYNEQFF. The CDR3 DNA reads as TGTGCCAGCAGAGCTCCCCCAACCTACAATGAGCAGTTCTTC.

The genes are TRBV7-9 and TRBJ2-1, with 12 bases matching TRBD2. The CDR3 covers 15 residues. The junction had 6 bases not matched to a gene; V was cut back by 5 bases and J by 7 bases. Germline assignment: CDR1 SEHNR and CDR2 FQNEAQ (reference sequence). CDR3 amino acids: CASSARTSGANEQFF. The CDR3 nucleotides are TGTGCCAGCAGCGCCAGGACTAGCGGGGCTAATGAGCAGTTCTTC.

The V gene is TRBV27, the J gene TRBJ1-2; weak D call: TRBD1 (6 bases). Trimming removed 8 bases at V and 4 bases at J, with 14 bases between. The CDR3 sequence is 13 residues long. Per germline, CDR1 MNHEY and CDR2 SMNVEV (reference sequence). CDR3 amino acids: CASARGRSYGYTF. CDR3 sequence (DNA): TGTGCCAGCGCGAGGGGGAGAAGCTATGGCTACACCTTC.

This sequence joins TRBV5-8 and TRBJ2-5; maybe TRBD2 (5 bases). Trimming took off 4 bases at V and 2 bases at J, with 18 bases between the two ends. From germline, CDR1 is SGHTS and CDR2 YDEGEE. The CDR3 runs to 16 residues. The chain's CDR3 is CASSDGMGNRQETQYF. CDR3 bases: TGTGCCAGCAGCGACGGGATGGGGAACAGACAAGAGACCCAGTACTTC.

The chain employs TRBV2 and TRBJ1-2; 7 nucleotides match TRBD1. J gave up 1 base and V 8 bases, and 7 bases lay outside the gene matches. From germline, CDR1 is SNHLY and CDR2 FYNNEI. The CDR3 extends over 14 amino acids. The CDR3 protein is CASGTTGSNYGYTF. CDR3 coding DNA: TGTGCCAGCGGGACGACAGGGAGTAACTATGGCTACACCTTC.

This chain links TRBV5-1 with TRBJ1-1; possibly TRBD1 for D (5 bases). Germline V gene sequence: CDR1 SGHRS, CDR2 YFSETQ. The CDR3 is made up of 13 amino acids. The V gene lost 5 bases and the J gene lost 1 base, with 9 bases spanning the gap. The CDR3 is CASRSGENTEAFF. CDR3 nucleotides: TGCGCCAGCAGATCGGGGGAGAACACTGAAGCTTTCTTT.

This clone was recorded only once. The chain is built from TRBV5-6 and TRBJ2-1, with 9 bases lining up with TRBD2. The germline gives CDR1 SGHDT, CDR2 YYEEEE. V shed 2 bases and J 10 bases; nucleotides not matched to a gene: 10. The CDR3 extends over 15 amino acids. CDR3 nucleotide sequence: TGTGCCAGCAGCTTAGTGGCGGGGGGGCCTGGAGAGCAGTTCTTC. Protein: CASSLVAGGPGEQFF.